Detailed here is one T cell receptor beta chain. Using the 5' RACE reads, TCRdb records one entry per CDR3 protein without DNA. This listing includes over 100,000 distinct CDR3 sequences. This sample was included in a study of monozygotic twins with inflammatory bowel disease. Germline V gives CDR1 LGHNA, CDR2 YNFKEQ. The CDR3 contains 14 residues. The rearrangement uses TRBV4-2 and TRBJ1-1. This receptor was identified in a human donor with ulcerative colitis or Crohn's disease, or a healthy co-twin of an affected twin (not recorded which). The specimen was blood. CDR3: CASSQEEGIFEAFF.